This note documents a single TCR beta chain sequence. The antigen is not known. The record originates from a study of cytomegalovirus exposure and HLA in healthy donors. General study points: Reportedly, diagnosis of cytomegalovirus status by the classifier showed high specificity and sensitivity.

Amplification used 60 Vbeta primers and 13 Jbeta primers. Produced via immunoSEQ multiplex PCR; TCRdb's table is partial and in-frame only. The sample shows 150,000 to 170,000 clones, 75% of them seen only once. Germline values: CDR1 SEHNR, CDR2 FQNEAQ (reference sequence). V was pared by 7 bases and J by 4 bases, with 15 bases between. There are 14 residues in the CDR3. Material for sequencing was PBMCs. The sequence was obtained from a man between 18 and 35 years old in good health and CMV-seronegative. V is TRBV7-9 and J is TRBJ2-3; D gene ambiguous. The CDR3 nucleotides read TGTGCCAGCATAACTTCGTTGATCCCAGATACGCAGTATTTT. Amino acid sequence: CASITSLIPDTQYF.